These 5 T cell receptor beta chains were sequenced from one sample in a study of Ad26.COV2.S vaccination and SARS-CoV-2 variants. Data came from immunoSEQ multiplex PCR; TCRdb stores just in-frame clones and leaves some out. The table shows 300,000 to 500,000 clones, with less than 90% occurring only once. Treatment meaning: some 19 received Ad26.COV2.S at low or high dose, single or two shots; 5 received placebo; per-sample allocation not given. Collection of samples fell on day 63 after the first vaccine or placebo injection. This material consisted of peripheral blood, taken in a trial of Ad26.COV2.S vaccine versus placebo. The origin of the receptors is a person aged 18-60 years who received the Ad26.COV2.S COVID-19 vaccine or a placebo.

The chain is built from TRBV6-5 and TRBJ1-1; maybe TRBD1 (6 bases). The CDR3 has 13 residues. Germline V CDR1 and CDR2: MNHEY, SVGAGI. The ends were cut back, 8 bases at V and 2 bases at J, with 12 bases in the middle. This CDR3 is CASGGHTNTEAFF. The CDR3 nucleotides read TGTGCCAGCGGGGGACATACTAACACTGAAGCTTTCTTT.

The chain joins TRBV6-6 to TRBJ2-3; 14 positions match TRBD2. CDR3 length equals 15 residues. CDR1 is MNHNY and CDR2 is SVGAGI in the germline V gene (reference sequence). Trimming took 5 bases from V and 3 from J; bases not matched to a gene: 1. CDR3 sequence reads: CASSRTSGGTDTQYF. The CDR3 coding sequence is TGTGCCAGCAGTCGGACTAGCGGGGGGACAGATACGCAGTATTTT.

This rearrangement joins TRBV4-1 to TRBJ2-1; no reliable D call. V was cut by 4 bases and J by 4 bases, with 8 bases left in between. The length of the CDR3 is 13 residues. Germline CDR1 MGHRA, CDR2 YSYEKL. This chain's CDR3 is CASSPGPYNEQFF. The CDR3 region has the DNA TGCGCCAGCAGCCCCGGACCTTACAATGAGCAGTTCTTC.

V usage is TRBV4-1 and J usage is TRBJ1-1, with D unresolved. Germline V gives CDR1 MGHRA, CDR2 YSYEKL. Deletions cut 4 bases from V and 0 bases from J, with 15 bases between. The CDR3 is 16 amino acids. As DNA, the CDR3 is TGCGCCAGCAGCCTAAGAAGGTTGTCGATGAACACTGAAGCTTTCTTT. This codes for CASSLRRLSMNTEAFF.

The chain joins TRBV7-9 to TRBJ2-5; 8 bases agree with TRBD2. V was clipped by 3 bases and J by 3 bases; unmatched bases: 6. The CDR3 has 15 amino acids. The V gene's germline CDR1 is SEHNR and CDR2 FQNEAQ (reference sequence). Here the CDR3 DNA reads TGTGCCAGCAGCTTTAACGGGGGGGAAGAAGAGACCCAGTACTTC. Encoded protein: CASSFNGGEEETQYF.